The entry below gives a single T cell receptor beta chain sequence along with its context. The target of this receptor is not known. No per-base quality is available; no much larger clone lies one base away. The record originates from a study of shared T cell receptors in the human thymus (dated by TCRdb to the early 2020s). Study-level background: The study investigated the way shared, self-reactive T-cell receptor alpha chains are produced in the human thymus.

The library relied on the immunoSEQ multiplex PCR assay. This immuneACCESS table, as held by TCRdb, lists in-frame sequences with V and J called but not all clones. Of the missing ones, under half trace to an unresolved V gene in checked studies; the others have no known cause. The sample table contains 55,000 to 75,000 clones; only one count was recorded for nearly 95% of them. The ten largest clonotypes hold less than 0.04% of the sample. The V end loses 2 bases and the J end loses 6 bases, and a stretch of 20 bases separates them. The CDR3 runs 18 residues from the cysteine to the phenylalanine. The CDR3 DNA has 54 bases and is translated from base 1. The germline V gene (reference sequence) provides CDR1 MNHEY and CDR2 SMNVEV.

The V and J segments used are TRBV27 and TRBJ1-6, with TRBD1 tentatively as D gene (5 bases match). The sequenced sample was thymocytes. This sequence was found in a human donor. At the DNA level, the sequence is TGTGCCAGCAGTTTAATTTTCCGCAGGGAAAAAATTAATTCACCCCTCCACTTT. The resulting protein is CASSLIFRREKINSPLHF.